Given below is one TCR beta chain in context. What it binds is unknown. The data derive from a study of OX40 agonist ivuxolimab in advanced cancers. Study-wide background: Three patients, one with hepatocellular carcinoma and two with cutaneous melanoma, achieved partial responses. The study's findings and limits: Specificity for antigen went undetermined in the expanded peripheral T cells.

Some clones are missing from TCRdb's copy, which holds only in-frame ones; the method was immunoSEQ multiplex PCR. The table lists roughly 48,000 clones, around 83% of them singletons, with 9.9% in the top ten. Autoimmune disease history or systemic immunosuppression excluded patients. The origin of this receptor is an adult with an advanced solid tumor such as melanoma, head and neck, liver or kidney cancer. Here the sequenced sample was CD4+ or CD8+ T cells sorted from blood, taken in a trial of the OX40 agonist ivuxolimab.

The CDR3 spells CASSLFLGTAGGYTF. The CDR3 DNA sequence: TGTGCCAGCAGTTTATTTCTCGGGACAGCGGGTGGCTACACCTTC. The chain couples TRBV28 to TRBJ1-2, with 7 nucleotides matching TRBD1. Germline lookup yields CDR1 MDHEN and CDR2 SYDVKM. The V segment lost 1 base and the J segment 7 bases; nucleotides outside the gene matches: 9. CDR3 size: 15 residues.